The clone carrying this TCR beta chain was recorded once. This entry is derived from a study of blood T cell repertoires in COVID-19. As for the study in general: T cells, B-cell-depleted T cells, or PBMCs supplied cDNA or gDNA.

The CDR3 spans 15 residues. Trimming shortened V by 2 bases and J by 0 bases, and 10 bases separated the two germline ends. CDR1 and CDR2 (germline): MNHEY, SMNVEV (reference sequence). In the source study's methods: Estimated nucleated cell counts came from reference gene primer amplification. Libraries were prepared by immunoSEQ multiplex PCR; TCRdb keeps only in-frame clonotypes and omits some of them. V and J calls plus clone size are reproduced from that table; the DNA served to infer D and trimming. The profile shows 65,000 to 95,000 clones, roughly 80% of them singletons. This TCR came from a woman between 40 and 50 years old with active or convalescent COVID-19. The sample taken for sequencing was peripheral blood. This chain joins TRBV27 and TRBJ1-1, with D tentatively TRBD1 (6 bases). The CDR3 sequence is CASSLNGGLNTEAFF. In DNA, the CDR3 is TGTGCCAGCAGTTTAAATGGGGGCCTGAACACTGAAGCTTTCTTT.